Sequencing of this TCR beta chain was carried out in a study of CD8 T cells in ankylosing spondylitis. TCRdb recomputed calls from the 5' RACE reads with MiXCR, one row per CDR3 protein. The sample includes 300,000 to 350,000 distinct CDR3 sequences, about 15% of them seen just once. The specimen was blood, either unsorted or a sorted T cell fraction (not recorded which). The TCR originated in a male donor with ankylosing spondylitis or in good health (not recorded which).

CDR3 amino acids: CAISESPTSYEQYF. Written as DNA, the CDR3 is TGTGCCATCAGTGAGTCCCCCACCTCCTACGAGCAGTACTTC. This chain links TRBV10-3 with TRBJ2-7; unclear D gene. The V and J ends lost 0 bases and 0 bases respectively, with 6 bases between them. CDR3 size: 14 residues. The germline gives CDR1 ENHRY, CDR2 SYGVKD.